The rows below give T cell receptor beta chains drawn from one sample of a study of blood T cell repertoires in COVID-19. The repertoire was sequenced with immunoSEQ multiplex PCR; TCRdb's copy has only in-frame clones and lacks some. The sample lists around 250,000 clones; approximately 84% were seen once. Sample: peripheral blood. The receptors come from a woman of 80 years or more with acute or convalescent COVID-19. Each CDR3 is given with its conserved first and last residue. A D gene is named only where the DNA matches it firmly. Size is omitted from some rows. Given values are once, few, many or a class for expanded clones.

CDR3 DNA: TGTGCCAGTGTTCCGGGACAGCGGAACACTGAAGCTTTCTTT
CDR3 protein: CASVPGQRNTEAFF
D gene: TRBD1
clone size: -
J gene: TRBJ1-1
CDR3 length: 14
V gene: TRBV28

CDR3 DNA: TGCGCAGGGGTCGGGCAGGGGCACGAGCAGTACTTC
CDR3 protein: CAGVGQGHEQYF
D gene: -
clone size: -
J gene: TRBJ2-7
CDR3 length: 12
V gene: TRBV5-1

CDR3 DNA: TGTGCCAGCAGCTTGATCAGATCTAGCACAGATACGCAGTATTTT
CDR3 protein: CASSLIRSSTDTQYF
D gene: -
clone size: -
J gene: TRBJ2-3
CDR3 length: 15
V gene: TRBV5-8

CDR3 DNA: TGTGCCAGCAGCCAGGGGGGCACTGAAGCTTTCTTT
CDR3 protein: CASSQGGTEAFF
D gene: -
clone size: few
J gene: TRBJ1-1
CDR3 length: 12
V gene: TRBV3-1/TRBV3-2

CDR3 DNA: TGCGCCAGCAGCTTGAAGACAGGGCACACCGGGGAGCTGTTTTTT
CDR3 protein: CASSLKTGHTGELFF
D gene: TRBD1
clone size: once
J gene: TRBJ2-2
CDR3 length: 15
V gene: TRBV5-1

CDR3 DNA: TGTGCCAGCAGCTTAACCTTGCTGGGGCGGAATTCCAATGAGCAGTTCTTC
CDR3 protein: CASSLTLLGRNSNEQFF
D gene: -
clone size: -
J gene: TRBJ2-1
CDR3 length: 17
V gene: TRBV7-3

CDR3 DNA: TGTGCCAGCAGCTCGGCGGGGCGTTTCCACGAGCAGTACTTC
CDR3 protein: CASSSAGRFHEQYF
D gene: -
clone size: -
J gene: TRBJ2-7
CDR3 length: 14
V gene: TRBV7-9

CDR3 DNA: TGTGCCACCAGTGAGCCCGGGACAGGGGGCCGGGAGACCCAGTACTTC
CDR3 protein: CATSEPGTGGRETQYF
D gene: TRBD1
clone size: -
J gene: TRBJ2-5
CDR3 length: 16
V gene: TRBV24-1

CDR3 DNA: TGTGCCAGCAGTTACGTGCAGCGGTATGGCTACACCTTC
CDR3 protein: CASSYVQRYGYTF
D gene: -
clone size: -
J gene: TRBJ1-2
CDR3 length: 13
V gene: TRBV6-2/TRBV6-3

CDR3 DNA: TGTGCCAGCAGTAATGCGGCGGGGTCCTACAATGAGCAGTTCTTC
CDR3 protein: CASSNAAGSYNEQFF
D gene: -
clone size: -
J gene: TRBJ2-1
CDR3 length: 15
V gene: TRBV5-8

CDR3 DNA: TGTGCCAGCAGCTTAAGTGCTAGCGGGTCGAGCTCCTACGAGCAGTACTTC
CDR3 protein: CASSLSASGSSSYEQYF
D gene: TRBD2
clone size: -
J gene: TRBJ2-7
CDR3 length: 17
V gene: TRBV7-2

CDR3 DNA: TGTGCCAGCAGCTCCCGTTCCGGGCTCGGGGTCGGGACCCAGTACTTC
CDR3 protein: CASSSRSGLGVGTQYF
D gene: -
clone size: -
J gene: TRBJ2-5
CDR3 length: 16
V gene: TRBV7-2

CDR3 DNA: TGCAGCGTTGAAGATCTTTCAGACACTGAAGCTTTCTTT
CDR3 protein: CSVEDLSDTEAFF
D gene: -
clone size: few
J gene: TRBJ1-1
CDR3 length: 13
V gene: TRBV29-1

CDR3 DNA: TGTGCCAGCTCATTGATGCGGCCTTACGAGGGATACACCGGGGAGCTGTTTTTT
CDR3 protein: CASSLMRPYEGYTGELFF
D gene: -
clone size: -
J gene: TRBJ2-2
CDR3 length: 18
V gene: TRBV18

CDR3 DNA: TGTGCCGGGAGGGACATCATGAACACTGAAGCTTTCTTT
CDR3 protein: CAGRDIMNTEAFF
D gene: -
clone size: few
J gene: TRBJ1-1
CDR3 length: 13
V gene: TRBV28

CDR3 DNA: TGCGCCAGCAGCCAAGATCTGCTAGCTGGGAACACCGGGGAGCTGTTTTTT
CDR3 protein: CASSQDLLAGNTGELFF
D gene: -
clone size: -
J gene: TRBJ2-2
CDR3 length: 17
V gene: TRBV4-3